The clone carrying this T cell receptor (beta chain) was counted between two and nine times. In germline, CDR1 is SQVTM, CDR2 ANQGSEA. There are 14 residues in the CDR3. V shed 7 bases and J shed 2 bases, with 17 bases lying between them. A J-beta primer mix and a sample-barcoded 5' primer were used in a second PCR of about 6 to 12 cycles. In TCRdb, the 5' RACE reads were re-called with MiXCR into one record per CDR3 protein. The sample yields around 800,000 distinct CDR3 sequences, under 30% seen once. This entry comes from a study of blood T cells in healthy people across ages. These records were also assigned to another study, of T cells of mothers and their children.

The sequenced material came from blood. This clonotype was obtained from a boy aged 5-17 years in good health. The chain recombines TRBV29-1 with TRBJ2-5, with TRBD1 as a possible D gene (6 bases). The CDR3 sequence: CSAKNRTGQETQYF. The DNA for the CDR3 is TGCAGCGCAAAGAATCGAACAGGGCAAGAGACCCAGTACTTC.